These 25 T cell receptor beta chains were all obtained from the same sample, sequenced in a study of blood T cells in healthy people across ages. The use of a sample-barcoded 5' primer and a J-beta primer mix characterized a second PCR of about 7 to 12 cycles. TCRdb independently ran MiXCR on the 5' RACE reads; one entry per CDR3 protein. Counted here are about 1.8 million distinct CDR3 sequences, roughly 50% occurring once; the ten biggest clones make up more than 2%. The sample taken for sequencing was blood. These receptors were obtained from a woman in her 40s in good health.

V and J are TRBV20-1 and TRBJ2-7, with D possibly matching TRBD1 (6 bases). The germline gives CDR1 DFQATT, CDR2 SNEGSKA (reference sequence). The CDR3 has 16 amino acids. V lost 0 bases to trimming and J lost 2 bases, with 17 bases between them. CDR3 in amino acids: CSARDRGRGNPYEQYF. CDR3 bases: TGCAGTGCTAGAGATCGGGGCAGGGGAAACCCCTACGAGCAGTACTTC.

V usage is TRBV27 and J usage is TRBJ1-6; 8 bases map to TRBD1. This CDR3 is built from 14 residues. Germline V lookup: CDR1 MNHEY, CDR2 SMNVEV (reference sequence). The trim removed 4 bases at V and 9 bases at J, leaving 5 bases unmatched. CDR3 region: CASSSPGGVSPLHF. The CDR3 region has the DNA TGTGCCAGCAGTTCCCCAGGGGGCGTTTCACCCCTCCACTTT.

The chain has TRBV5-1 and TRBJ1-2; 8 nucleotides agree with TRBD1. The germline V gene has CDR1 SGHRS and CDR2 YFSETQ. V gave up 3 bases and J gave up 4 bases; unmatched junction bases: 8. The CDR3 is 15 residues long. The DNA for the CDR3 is TGCGCCAGCAGCTCGAGCGCAACAGGGGGCTATGGCTACACCTTC. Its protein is CASSSSATGGYGYTF.

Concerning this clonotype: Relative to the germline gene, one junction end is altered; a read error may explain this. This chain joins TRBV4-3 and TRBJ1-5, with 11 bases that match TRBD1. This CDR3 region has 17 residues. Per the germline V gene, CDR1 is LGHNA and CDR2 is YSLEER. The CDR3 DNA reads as TGCGCCAGCACCCAAGAAGCCGGGACAGGGGGTCGTCAGCCCCAGCATTTT. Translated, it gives CASTQEAGTGGRQPQHF.

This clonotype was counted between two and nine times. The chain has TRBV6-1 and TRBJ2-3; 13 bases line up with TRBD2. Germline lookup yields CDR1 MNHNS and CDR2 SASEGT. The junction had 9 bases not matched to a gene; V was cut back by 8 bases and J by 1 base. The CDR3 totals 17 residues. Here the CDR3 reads CASGRTSGGLGTDTQYF. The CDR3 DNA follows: TGTGCCAGCGGGAGGACTAGCGGGGGTCTAGGCACAGATACGCAGTATTTT.

As DNA, the CDR3 is TGTGCCAGCAGCTTAGGTTCGGGTACGCGGGGCCGACGGTTCTTC. Amino acids: CASSLGSGTRGRRFF. The rearrangement joins TRBV7-2 to TRBJ2-1, with a weak D call TRBD2 (6 bases). CDR1 and CDR2 from the germline V gene are SGHTA and FQGNSA. The CDR3 has 15 amino acids. V lost 1 base to trimming and J lost 15 bases, with 22 bases between them.

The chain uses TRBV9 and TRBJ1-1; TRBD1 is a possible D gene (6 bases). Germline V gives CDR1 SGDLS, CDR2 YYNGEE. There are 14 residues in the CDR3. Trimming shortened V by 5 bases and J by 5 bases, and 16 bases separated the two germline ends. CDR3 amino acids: CASRVRRGKTEAFF. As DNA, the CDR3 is TGTGCCAGCAGGGTACGGAGGGGGAAAACTGAAGCTTTCTTT. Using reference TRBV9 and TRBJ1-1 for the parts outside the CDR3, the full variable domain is DSGVTQTPKHLITATGQRVTLRCSPRSGDLSVYWYQQSLDQGLQFLIQYYNGEERAKGNILERFSAQQFPDLHSELNLSSLELGDSALYFCASRVRRGKTEAFFGQGTRLTVV.

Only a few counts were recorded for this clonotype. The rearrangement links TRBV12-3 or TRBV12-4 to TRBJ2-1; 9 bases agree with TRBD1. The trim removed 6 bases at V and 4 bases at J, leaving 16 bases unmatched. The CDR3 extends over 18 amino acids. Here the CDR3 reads CASSPPVGGQGIYNEQFF. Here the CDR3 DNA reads TGTGCCAGCAGCCCCCCGGTCGGAGGACAGGGGATATACAATGAGCAGTTCTTC.

DNA of the CDR3: TGTGCCAGCAGCTGGCAGGTTGAGCAGTACTTC. Its protein product is CASSWQVEQYF. This chain connects TRBV13 to TRBJ2-5; D gene unclear. Germline CDR1 PRHDT, CDR2 FYEKMQ (reference sequence). The CDR3 runs 11 residues. Trimming took off 4 bases at V and 11 bases at J, with 11 bases between the two ends.

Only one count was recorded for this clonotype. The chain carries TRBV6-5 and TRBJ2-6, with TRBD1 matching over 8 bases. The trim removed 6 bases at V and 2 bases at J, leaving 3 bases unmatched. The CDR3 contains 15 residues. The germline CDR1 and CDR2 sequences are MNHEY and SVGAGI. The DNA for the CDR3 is TGTGCCAGCAGCCCCAGGGGGCCTGGGGCCAACGTCCTGACTTTC. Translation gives CASSPRGPGANVLTF.

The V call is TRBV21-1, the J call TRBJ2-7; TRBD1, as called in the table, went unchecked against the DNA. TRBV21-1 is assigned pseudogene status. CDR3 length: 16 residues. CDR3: CASSKYFRDRSYEQYF. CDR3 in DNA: TGTGCCAGCAGCAAATATTTCCGGGACAGGTCCTACGAGCAGTACTTC.

CDR3 region: CASSVEADPNEKLFF. The DNA for the CDR3 is TGTGCCAGCAGCGTAGAGGCAGACCCTAATGAAAAACTGTTTTTT. This sequence joins TRBV9 and TRBJ1-4, with no clear D. This CDR3 is 15 amino acids long. The V end was cut by 0 bases, the J end by 3 bases, with 9 bases between. Germline V gene data show CDR1 as SGDLS and CDR2 as YYNGEE.

CDR3 DNA: TGTGCCAGCAGCCGGGCGGTTGGGGGCTCACCCTACGAGCAGTACTTC. It encodes CASSRAVGGSPYEQYF. This chain links TRBV7-9 with TRBJ2-4, with D tentatively TRBD1 (6 bases). The J call may be in error: the DNA end matches TRBJ2-7 better. The CDR3 sequence is 16 residues long. The germline V gene has CDR1 SEHNR and CDR2 FQNEAQ (reference sequence).

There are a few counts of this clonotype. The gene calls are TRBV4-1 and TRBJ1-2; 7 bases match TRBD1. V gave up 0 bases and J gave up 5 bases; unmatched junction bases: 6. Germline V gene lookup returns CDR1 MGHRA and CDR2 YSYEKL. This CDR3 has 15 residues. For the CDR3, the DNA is TGCGCCAGCAGCCAAGATCGGACAGGCCCTTATGGCTACACCTTC. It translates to CASSQDRTGPYGYTF.

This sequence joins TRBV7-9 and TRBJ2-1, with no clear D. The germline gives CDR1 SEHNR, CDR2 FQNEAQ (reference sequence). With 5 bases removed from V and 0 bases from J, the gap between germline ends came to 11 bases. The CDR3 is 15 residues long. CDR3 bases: TGTGCCAGCAGCGCCTCAGTGAGCTCCTACAATGAGCAGTTCTTC. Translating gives CASSASVSSYNEQFF.

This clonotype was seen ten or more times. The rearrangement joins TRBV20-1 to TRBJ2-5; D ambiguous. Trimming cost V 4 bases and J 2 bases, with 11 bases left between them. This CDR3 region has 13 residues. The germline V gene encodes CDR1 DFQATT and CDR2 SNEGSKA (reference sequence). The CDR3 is CSATKGPQETQYF. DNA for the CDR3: TGCAGTGCTACGAAGGGCCCTCAAGAGACCCAGTACTTC.

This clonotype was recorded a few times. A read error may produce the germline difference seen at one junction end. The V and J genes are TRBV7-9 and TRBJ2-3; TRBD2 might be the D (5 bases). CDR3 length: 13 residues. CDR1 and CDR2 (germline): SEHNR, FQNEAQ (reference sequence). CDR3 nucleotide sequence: TGTGCTAGCAGCGTAGTCCGGGGAGATACGCAGTATTTT. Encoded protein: CASSVVRGDTQYF.

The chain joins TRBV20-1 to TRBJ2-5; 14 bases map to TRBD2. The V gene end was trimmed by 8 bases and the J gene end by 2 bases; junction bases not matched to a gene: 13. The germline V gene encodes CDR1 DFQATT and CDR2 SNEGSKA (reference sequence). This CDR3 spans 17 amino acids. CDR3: CSFQRLAGGPSQETQYF. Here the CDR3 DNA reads TGCAGTTTTCAACGACTAGCGGGGGGGCCGAGTCAAGAGACCCAGTACTTC.

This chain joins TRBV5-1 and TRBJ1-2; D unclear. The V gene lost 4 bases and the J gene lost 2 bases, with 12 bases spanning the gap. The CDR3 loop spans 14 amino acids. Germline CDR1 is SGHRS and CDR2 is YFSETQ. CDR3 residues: CASSREGRNYGYTF. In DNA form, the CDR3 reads TGCGCCAGCAGCCGAGAAGGACGGAACTATGGCTACACCTTC.

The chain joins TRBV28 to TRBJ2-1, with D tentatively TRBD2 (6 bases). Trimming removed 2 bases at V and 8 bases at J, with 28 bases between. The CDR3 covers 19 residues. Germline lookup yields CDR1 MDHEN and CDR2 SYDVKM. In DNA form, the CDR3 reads TGTGCCAGCAGTTTAGTATCGGGGAGGAGAAAGTTTATTGACGATGAGCAGTTCTTC. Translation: CASSLVSGRRKFIDDEQFF.

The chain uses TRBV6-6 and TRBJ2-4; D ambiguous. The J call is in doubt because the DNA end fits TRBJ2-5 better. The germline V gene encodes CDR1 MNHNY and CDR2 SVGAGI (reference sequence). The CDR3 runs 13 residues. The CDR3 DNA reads TGTGCCAGCAGCCCCAGCCATCAAGAGACCCAGTACTTC. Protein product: CASSPSHQETQYF.

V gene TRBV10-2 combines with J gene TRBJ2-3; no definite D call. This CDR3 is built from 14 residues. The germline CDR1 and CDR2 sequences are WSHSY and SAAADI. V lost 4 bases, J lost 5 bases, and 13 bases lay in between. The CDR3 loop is CASSGFPNQDTQYF. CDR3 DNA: TGCGCCAGCAGTGGATTCCCAAACCAAGATACGCAGTATTTT.

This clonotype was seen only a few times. The CDR3 DNA sequence: TGTGCCAGCAGGAGGACAGGGTATACCGACGAGCAGTACTTC. Translated: CASRRTGYTDEQYF. The V and J genes are TRBV12-3 or TRBV12-4 and TRBJ2-7; 8 bases fit TRBD1. V lost 6 bases to trimming and J lost 5 bases; unmatched junction nucleotides: 9. This CDR3 is 14 amino acids long.

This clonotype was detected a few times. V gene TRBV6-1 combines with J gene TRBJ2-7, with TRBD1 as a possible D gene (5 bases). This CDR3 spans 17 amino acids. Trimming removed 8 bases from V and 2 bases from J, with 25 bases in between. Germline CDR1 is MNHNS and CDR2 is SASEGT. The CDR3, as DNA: TGTGCCAGCGCATTCCCCCGGACAACCGCGTTAACCTACGAGCAGTACTTC. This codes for CASAFPRTTALTYEQYF.

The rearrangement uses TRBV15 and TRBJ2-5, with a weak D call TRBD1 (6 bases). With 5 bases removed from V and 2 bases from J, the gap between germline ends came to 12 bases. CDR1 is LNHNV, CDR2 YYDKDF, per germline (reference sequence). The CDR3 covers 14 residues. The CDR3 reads CATSGQGYQETQYF. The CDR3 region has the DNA TGTGCCACCAGCGGGCAGGGGTATCAAGAGACCCAGTACTTC.